The 13 T cell receptor beta chains reported below all come from one sample, sequenced in a study of cytomegalovirus exposure and HLA in healthy donors. The PCR was carried out with 60 Vbeta primers and 13 Jbeta primers. The protocol was immunoSEQ multiplex PCR, while the TCRdb copy is restricted to in-frame clones and leaves out a portion. The repertoire consists of around 160,000 clones, with around 86% occurring once and the leading ten covering over 4%. Sequenced sample: PBMCs. Source of these receptors: a man aged 50 or older in good health and CMV-seropositive.

V usage is TRBV4-2 and J usage is TRBJ2-3; TRBD2 is a possible D gene (6 bases). The germline V gene encodes CDR1 LGHNA and CDR2 YNFKEQ. The CDR3 runs to 15 residues. V dropped 1 base and J dropped 0 bases, with 8 bases sitting between them. In nucleotides, the CDR3 is TGTGCCAGCAGCCAAGTTGCGGGAAGCACAGATACGCAGTATTTT. Its protein product is CASSQVAGSTDTQYF.

This clone was counted between two and nine times. This chain uses TRBV6-5 with TRBJ2-1; TRBD2 might be the D (5 bases). Between the trimmed V and J ends, which lost 2 bases and 9 bases, there was a span of 11 bases. Germline CDR1 MNHEY, CDR2 SVGAGI. The CDR3 spans 13 residues. The CDR3 sequence is CASSYPLAPEQFF. The CDR3 DNA follows: TGTGCCAGCAGTTACCCCTTAGCGCCTGAGCAGTTCTTC.

This chain joins TRBV18 and TRBJ2-1; 7 positions agree with TRBD1. The CDR3 totals 15 residues. Germline trimming cut 3 bases from V and 4 bases from J; bases unmatched to any gene: 6. Germline CDR1 is KGHSH and CDR2 is LQKENI. The CDR3 DNA is TGTGCCAGCTCACCCGGGACAGATAGATACAATGAGCAGTTCTTC. Translation: CASSPGTDRYNEQFF.

Comments on this clone: The same CDR3 arises from other DNA sequences in this sample as well. This chain uses TRBV11-3 with TRBJ2-5; a weak D match, TRBD2 (5 bases). Germline loops: CDR1 SGHNT, CDR2 YENEEA. This CDR3 contains 13 residues. Trimming left V 5 bases short and J 4 bases short, with 11 bases between. Here the CDR3 reads CASSGGLLETQYF. CDR3 in DNA: TGTGCCAGCAGCGGAGGTTTGCTAGAGACCCAGTACTTC.

This clone was detected only once. This rearrangement joins TRBV28 to TRBJ1-1; 8 bases align to TRBD1. Germline CDR1 reads MDHEN; CDR2 reads SYDVKM. The CDR3 is 14 amino acids. Trimming took 6 bases from V and 8 from J; bases not matched to a gene: 11. CDR3 amino acids: CASRREIRGREAFF. CDR3 DNA sequence: TGTGCCAGCAGAAGAGAAATCAGGGGGCGGGAAGCTTTCTTT.

The chain combines TRBV5-1 with TRBJ1-1; 9 nucleotides match TRBD1. Trimming took 4 bases from V and 4 from J; bases not matched to a gene: 8. CDR1 and CDR2 (germline): SGHRS, YFSETQ. The CDR3 loop spans 15 amino acids. The CDR3 sequence is CASSLQGAQSTEAFF. CDR3 bases: TGCGCCAGCAGCCTACAGGGGGCTCAGAGCACTGAAGCTTTCTTT.

V and J are TRBV9 and TRBJ2-2; 7 bases are shared with TRBD2. The length of the CDR3 is 17 residues. J was trimmed by 1 base and V by 0 bases; bases with no gene match: 6. Germline loops: CDR1 SGDLS, CDR2 YYNGEE. As DNA, the CDR3 is TGTGCCAGCAGCGTAGTCGGTAGCGGGTGGAACACCGGGGAGCTGTTTTTT. It codes for CASSVVGSGWNTGELFF.

This rearrangement joins TRBV28 to TRBJ1-2; tentatively, D is TRBD1 (6 bases). The germline V gene has CDR1 MDHEN and CDR2 SYDVKM. Trimming left V 3 bases short and J 8 bases short, with 10 bases between. The CDR3 covers 12 residues. The CDR3 loop is CASSFGTSGYTF. Here the CDR3 DNA reads TGTGCCAGCAGTTTTGGGACATCCGGCTACACCTTC.

V is TRBV28 and J is TRBJ1-1; maybe TRBD1 (5 bases). This CDR3 region has 16 residues. The germline CDR1 and CDR2 sequences are MDHEN and SYDVKM. V gave up 7 bases and J gave up 4 bases, with 22 bases separating them. CDR3 DNA sequence: TGTGCCAGCAAAACACATCCACCGGGGGTAGGCACTGAAGCTTTCTTT. Protein sequence: CASKTHPPGVGTEAFF.

V and J are TRBV30 and TRBJ2-1; 12 bases map to TRBD1. This CDR3 is 15 amino acids long. J was trimmed by 6 bases and V by 4 bases; bases with no gene match: 7. The germline gives CDR1 GTSNPN, CDR2 SVGIG (reference sequence). CDR3 nucleotides: TGTGCCTGGACCTCGGGACAGGGGGCGGTCAATGAGCAGTTCTTC. Amino acid sequence: CAWTSGQGAVNEQFF.

The chain links TRBV7-9 to TRBJ1-5; 8 nucleotides match TRBD1. CDR1 is SEHNR and CDR2 is FQNEAQ in the germline V gene (reference sequence). The CDR3 is 17 residues long. With V trimmed by 0 bases and J by 4 bases, 8 bases remained unmatched. CDR3 residues: CASSLASNRGWNQPQHF. The CDR3 coding sequence is TGTGCCAGCAGCTTAGCGAGTAACAGGGGGTGGAATCAGCCCCAGCATTTT.

The chain is built from TRBV30 and TRBJ2-7, with D possibly matching TRBD1 (6 bases). The V and J ends lost 3 bases and 4 bases respectively, with 13 bases between them. The germline gives CDR1 GTSNPN, CDR2 SVGIG (reference sequence). The CDR3 is 13 amino acids. For the CDR3, the DNA is TGTGCCTGGAGGTCAGGGGCCGGGTACGAGCAGTACTTC. As protein: CAWRSGAGYEQYF.

This clone was counted between two and nine times. The V and J genes are TRBV18 and TRBJ2-3; 12 bases match TRBD1. Germline-derived CDR1 and CDR2 are KGHSH and LQKENI. The CDR3 covers 17 residues. V shed 5 bases and J 4 bases; nucleotides not matched to a gene: 10. This CDR3 is CASSALPGQGAPDTQYF. In DNA, the CDR3 is TGTGCCAGCTCAGCGCTCCCGGGACAGGGGGCCCCAGATACGCAGTATTTT.